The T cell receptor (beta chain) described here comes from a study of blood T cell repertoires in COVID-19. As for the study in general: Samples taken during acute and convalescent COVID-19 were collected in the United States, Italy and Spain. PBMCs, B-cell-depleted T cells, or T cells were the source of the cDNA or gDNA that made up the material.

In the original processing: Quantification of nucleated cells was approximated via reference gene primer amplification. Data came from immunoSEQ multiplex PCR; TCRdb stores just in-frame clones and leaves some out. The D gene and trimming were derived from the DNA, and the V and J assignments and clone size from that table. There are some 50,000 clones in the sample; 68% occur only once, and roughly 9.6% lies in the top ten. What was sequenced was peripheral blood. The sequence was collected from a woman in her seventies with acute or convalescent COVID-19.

CDR3 sequence reads: CASSPLWRGVPNEQFF. The CDR3 DNA is TGTGCCAGCAGCCCCCTATGGCGGGGGGTCCCCAATGAGCAGTTCTTC. This rearrangement joins TRBV5-5 to TRBJ2-1; 8 bases fit TRBD2. Germline-derived CDR1 and CDR2 are SGHKS and YYEKEE (reference sequence). The V and J ends lost 4 bases and 6 bases, in that order; junction bases with no gene match: 12. The CDR3 contains 16 residues.